This entry lists 26 T cell receptor beta chains sequenced from one sample in a study of regulatory T cells in long-lasting Graves disease. Time point defined: persistent/refractory GD, antithyroid drugs over 5 years with positive TRAb. Extracted RNA from PBMCs served as the source of the TCR library. iRepertoire HTBI primers and Arm-PCR of CDR3 regions built TCR beta libraries. TCRdb reprocessed the multiplex PCR reads via MiXCR and lists one record per CDR3 protein. The sample carries around 510,000 distinct CDR3 sequences, under 25% recorded once. The sample in question was peripheral blood mononuclear cells (PBMCs), obtained when the disease was refractory, from a patient treated with antithyroid drugs. The receptors were gathered from a female donor with Graves disease.

The V call is TRBV5-1, the J call TRBJ2-1; TRBD2 might be the D (6 bases). The ends were cut back, 9 bases at V and 0 bases at J, with 22 bases in the middle. The CDR3 is 17 amino acids. Per the germline V gene, CDR1 is SGHRS and CDR2 is YFSETQ. As DNA, the CDR3 is TGCGCCACCGAGGAAGGGAGCGGGCCGAGCTCCTACAATGAGCAGTTCTTC. Encoded protein: CATEEGSGPSSYNEQFF. The whole variable domain, filled in from reference TRBV5-1 and TRBJ2-1, reads KAGVTQTPRYLIKTRGQQVTLSCSPISGHRSVSWYQQTPGQGLQFLFEYFSETQRNKGNFPGRFSGRQFSNSRSEMNVSTLELGDSALYLCATEEGSGPSSYNEQFFGPGTRLTVL.

The chain links TRBV19 to TRBJ2-7, with D perhaps TRBD1 or TRBD2 (6 bases each). The CDR3 runs to 16 residues. Germline CDR1 and CDR2: LNHDA and SQIVND (reference sequence). V gave up 6 bases and J gave up 2 bases, with 20 bases separating them. The CDR3 is CASRRTAGGLPYEQYF. The CDR3 nucleotides read TGTGCCAGTAGACGAACTGCCGGGGGCCTTCCCTACGAGCAGTACTTC.

This clonotype was picked up many times. J is TRBJ1-1 and V is TRBV7-9; no clear D. The CDR3 sequence is 14 residues long. Trimming removed 1 base from V and 6 bases from J, with 12 bases in between. Germline V gene sequence: CDR1 SEHNR, CDR2 FQNEAQ (reference sequence). This chain's CDR3 is CASSLVGSKAEAFF. The CDR3, as DNA: TGTGCCAGCAGCTTAGTGGGAAGTAAAGCTGAAGCTTTCTTT.

This clonotype was picked up many times. The rearrangement joins TRBV20-1 to TRBJ1-2, with D unclear. The CDR3 totals 18 residues. CDR1 is DFQATT, CDR2 SNEGSKA, per germline (reference sequence). The V and J ends lost 0 bases and 2 bases respectively, with 22 bases between them. The CDR3 DNA reads as TGCAGTGCTAGAGATCTCGCCCTGACAACCTTAGGGAACTATGGCTACACCTTC. The encoded protein is CSARDLALTTLGNYGYTF.

Ten or more counts support this clonotype. The rearrangement uses TRBV7-6 and TRBJ2-7; 9 nucleotides align to TRBD1. The CDR3 length is 15 residues. After removal of 1 base from V and 7 bases from J, the junction contained 8 bases not matched to a gene. Germline loops: CDR1 SGHVS, CDR2 FNYEAQ. Written as DNA, the CDR3 is TGTGCCAGCAGCTTAGATGGGGACAGGGTCGGAGAGCAGTACTTC. The encoded protein is CASSLDGDRVGEQYF.

Ten or more counts support this clonotype. The rearrangement uses TRBV27 and TRBJ1-1; 10 nucleotides line up with TRBD1. The CDR3 extends over 15 amino acids. V shed 2 bases and J 1 base; nucleotides not matched to a gene: 1. Per the germline V gene, CDR1 is MNHEY and CDR2 is SMNVEV (reference sequence). CDR3 in amino acids: CASSLGTGENTEAFF. The DNA for the CDR3 is TGTGCCAGCAGTTTAGGGACAGGGGAGAACACTGAAGCTTTCTTT.

This clonotype appeared a few times. The chain couples TRBV9 to TRBJ2-2; 7 nucleotides match TRBD1. Looked up from germline, CDR1 is SGDLS and CDR2 is YYNGEE. The CDR3 spans 14 residues. V shed 5 bases and J 3 bases; nucleotides not matched to a gene: 4. CDR3 sequence: CASRDGTDTGELFF. The DNA of the CDR3 is TGTGCCAGCAGAGATGGGACAGACACCGGGGAGCTGTTTTTT.

The chain has TRBV6-5 and TRBJ2-7; D might be TRBD1 (6 bases). This CDR3 is built from 13 residues. V dropped 2 bases and J dropped 4 bases, with 9 bases sitting between them. The V gene's germline CDR1 is MNHEY and CDR2 SVGAGI. Here the CDR3 reads CASSYGTPYEQYF. The CDR3 DNA is TGTGCCAGCAGTTACGGGACACCTTACGAGCAGTACTTC.

This clonotype was counted a few times. A far larger clone differs by one base, so this is likely a read error. This rearrangement joins TRBV5-8 to TRBJ1-1; D is unresolved. The V and J ends lost 4 bases and 1 base respectively, with 2 bases between them. The CDR3 loop spans 11 amino acids. Germline V gives CDR1 SGHTS, CDR2 YDEGEE. The CDR3 region has the DNA TGTGCCAGCAGCCCGAACACTGAAGCTTTCTTT. It yields the protein CASSPNTEAFF.

Concerning this clonotype itself: A far more abundant clone sits one base away, making this likely a read error. The chain carries TRBV6-1 and TRBJ2-1; tentative D call: TRBD2 (6 bases). Trimming removed 7 bases at V and 10 bases at J, with 14 bases between. The CDR3 sequence is 12 residues long. Germline CDR1 is MNHNS and CDR2 is SASEGT. The CDR3 DNA follows: TGTGCCAGCAAGGGAGGTTCCTACGAGCAGTTCTTC. Encoded protein: CASKGGSYEQFF.

This clonotype was counted ten times or more. J is TRBJ2-5 and V is TRBV24-1; D is ambiguous. CDR3 length: 13 residues. The V gene's germline CDR1 is KGHDR and CDR2 SFDVKD. V lost 5 bases, J lost 3 bases, and 9 bases lay in between. This CDR3 is CATSGPSEETQYF. DNA for the CDR3: TGTGCCACCAGTGGGCCATCAGAAGAGACCCAGTACTTC.

V usage is TRBV5-1 and J usage is TRBJ2-1, with 10 bases identical to TRBD2. Trimming cost V 0 bases and J 3 bases; bases outside gene matches: 3. The germline gives CDR1 SGHRS, CDR2 YFSETQ. CDR3 length: 16 residues. The CDR3 nucleotides read TGCGCCAGCAGCTTGGTGGCTAGCGGGGGCTACAATGAGCAGTTCTTC. As protein: CASSLVASGGYNEQFF.

A few counts support this clonotype. The J gene is TRBJ1-1, the V gene TRBV18; D is uncertain. Looked up from germline, CDR1 is KGHSH and CDR2 is LQKENI. The CDR3 covers 16 residues. V gave up 5 bases and J gave up 1 base, with 17 bases separating them. The CDR3 DNA sequence: TGTGCCAGCTCATTAGGGTCCGACCCAAGGAACACTGAAGCTTTCTTT. Translation: CASSLGSDPRNTEAFF.

The chain links TRBV20-1 to TRBJ2-1; 7 bases map to TRBD2. Trimming at V came to 1 base and at J to 3 bases, leaving 9 bases not matched to a gene. The CDR3 extends over 16 amino acids. CDR1 and CDR2 (germline): DFQATT, SNEGSKA (reference sequence). Here the CDR3 reads CSARVSGTILYNEQFF. The CDR3 DNA reads TGCAGTGCTAGAGTTTCAGGGACTATCCTCTACAATGAGCAGTTCTTC.

The chain links TRBV6-1 to TRBJ2-3, with D possibly called TRBD1 or TRBD2 (5 bases each). This CDR3 has 14 amino acids. V was shortened by 7 bases and J by 5 bases, with 16 bases between the two germline ends. Germline V gene data show CDR1 as MNHNS and CDR2 as SASEGT. DNA for the CDR3: TGTGCCAGCACCGAAAACCGGGACGTAGATACGCAGTATTTT. This encodes CASTENRDVDTQYF.

This clonotype was detected many times. For the CDR3, the DNA is TGTGCCATCAGTGAGTCGCCTGCGGGTGGAGAGACCCAGTACTTC. Translated, it gives CAISESPAGGETQYF. The rearrangement links TRBV10-3 to TRBJ2-5; D is possibly TRBD2 (5 bases). The V end lost 0 bases, the J end lost 4 bases, and 12 bases lay between the germline ends. Germline V gene sequence: CDR1 ENHRY, CDR2 SYGVKD. There are 15 residues in the CDR3.

In this sample, this clonotype turned up once. The chain combines TRBV4-1 with TRBJ1-1; possible D gene TRBD1, 5 bases. Deletions cut 1 base from V and 0 bases from J, with 12 bases between. This CDR3 region has 16 residues. From germline, CDR1 is MGHRA and CDR2 YSYEKL. As DNA, the CDR3 is TGCGCCAGCAGCCAAGTCGGGGCGGGGATGAACACTGAAGCTTTCTTT. This translates into CASSQVGAGMNTEAFF.

This clonotype was counted ten times or more. The rearrangement links TRBV28 to TRBJ1-5, with 11 bases lining up with TRBD1. V lost 5 bases and J lost 8; bases outside the gene matches: 17. CDR1 and CDR2 from the germline V gene are MDHEN and SYDVKM. This CDR3 comprises 18 residues. Here the CDR3 DNA reads TGTGCCAGCAGTCGAAACCGGGACAGGGGGATTGGGGCGGAGCCCCAGCATTTT. This translates into CASSRNRDRGIGAEPQHF.

The chain combines TRBV3-1 with TRBJ2-3; no clear D gene. This CDR3 has 13 amino acids. Between the trimmed V and J ends, which lost 3 bases and 5 bases, there was a span of 9 bases. Germline CDR1 is LGHDT and CDR2 is YNNKEL (reference sequence). The CDR3 region is CASSQDSGDTQYF. CDR3 sequence (DNA): TGTGCCAGCAGCCAGGATTCCGGAGATACGCAGTATTTT.

This sequence joins TRBV5-4 and TRBJ1-5; D remains ambiguous. The CDR3 spans 14 residues. Germline CDR1 and CDR2: SGHNT and YYREEE (reference sequence). Trimming took 0 bases from V and 5 from J, leaving 9 bases between them. Here the CDR3 DNA reads TGTGCCAGCAGCTTGGACGCTGGGGATCAGCCCCAGCATTTT. Translation: CASSLDAGDQPQHF.

The genes are TRBV29-1 and TRBJ2-7; TRBD1 is a possible D gene (6 bases). V shed 0 bases and J shed 0 bases, with 12 bases lying between them. Germline CDR1 is SQVTM and CDR2 is ANQGSEA. The CDR3 is made up of 15 amino acids. The CDR3 loop is CSVEDGTSASYEQYF. The CDR3 region has the DNA TGCAGCGTTGAAGATGGGACATCGGCCTCCTACGAGCAGTACTTC.

The V and J genes are TRBV4-2 and TRBJ2-6, with no clear D. Germline CDR1 and CDR2: LGHNA and YNFKEQ. Deletions cut 0 bases from V and 0 bases from J, with 3 bases between. The CDR3 runs to 15 residues. CDR3 sequence: CASSQEGSGANVLTF. The CDR3 bases are TGTGCCAGCAGCCAAGAGGGCTCTGGGGCCAACGTCCTGACTTTC.

The chain uses TRBV7-6 and TRBJ2-7, with a possible D match to TRBD2 (6 bases). The V and J ends lost 5 bases and 6 bases respectively, with 20 bases between them. The CDR3 has 15 residues. The V gene's germline CDR1 is SGHVS and CDR2 FNYEAQ. DNA for the CDR3: TGTGCCAGCAGCAACAACCGGGACTTCTCTACCGAGCAGTACTTC. Translation: CASSNNRDFSTEQYF.

This clonotype was seen only a few times. The chain is built from TRBV5-4 and TRBJ1-5; 7 nucleotides agree with TRBD1. Per germline, CDR1 SGHNT and CDR2 YYREEE (reference sequence). The V gene end was trimmed by 2 bases and the J gene end by 7 bases; junction bases not matched to a gene: 6. This CDR3 contains 14 residues. CDR3 residues: CASSLQGMGQPQHF. The CDR3 DNA follows: TGTGCCAGCAGCTTACAGGGGATGGGGCAGCCCCAGCATTTT.

The chain recombines TRBV28 with TRBJ2-2, with D maybe TRBD2 (6 bases). This CDR3 region has 14 residues. The germline gives CDR1 MDHEN, CDR2 SYDVKM. V lost 5 bases to trimming and J lost 4 bases, with 11 bases between them. CDR3 coding DNA: TGTGCCAGCAGTCCCCGGGAGTTCACCGGGGAGCTGTTTTTT. This gives the protein CASSPREFTGELFF.

In this sample, this clonotype turned up a few times. The genes are TRBV28 and TRBJ1-5; 9 nucleotides align to TRBD1. This CDR3 has 13 residues. Germline-derived CDR1 and CDR2 are MDHEN and SYDVKM. Trimming at V came to 9 bases and at J to 5 bases, leaving 5 bases not matched to a gene. The chain's CDR3 is CASWDREDQPQHF. CDR3 nucleotides: TGTGCCAGTTGGGACAGGGAAGATCAGCCCCAGCATTTT.